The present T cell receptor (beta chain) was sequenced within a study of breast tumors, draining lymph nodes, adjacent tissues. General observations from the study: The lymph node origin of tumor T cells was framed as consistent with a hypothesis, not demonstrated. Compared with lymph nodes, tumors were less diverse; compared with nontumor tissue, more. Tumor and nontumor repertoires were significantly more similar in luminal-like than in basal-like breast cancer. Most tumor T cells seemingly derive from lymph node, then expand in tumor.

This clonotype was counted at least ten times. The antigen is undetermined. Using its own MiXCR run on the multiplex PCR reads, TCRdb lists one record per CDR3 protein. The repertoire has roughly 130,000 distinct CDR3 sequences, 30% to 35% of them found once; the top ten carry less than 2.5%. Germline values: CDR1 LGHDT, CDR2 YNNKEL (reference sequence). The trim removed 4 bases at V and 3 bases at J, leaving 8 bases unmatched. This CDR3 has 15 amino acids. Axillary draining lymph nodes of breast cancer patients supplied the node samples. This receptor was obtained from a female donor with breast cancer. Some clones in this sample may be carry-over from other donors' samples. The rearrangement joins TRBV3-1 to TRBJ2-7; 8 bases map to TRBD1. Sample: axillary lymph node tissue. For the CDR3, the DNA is TGTGCCAGCAGCCCCGGTCCTACAGGGGGCTACGAGCAGTACTTC. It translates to CASSPGPTGGYEQYF.